The rows below give T cell receptor beta chains drawn from one sample of a study of cytomegalovirus exposure and HLA in healthy donors. Clones were sequenced by immunoSEQ multiplex PCR, and TCRdb holds only the in-frame ones, with some missing. The table records 100,000 to 150,000 clones, roughly 76% of them present only once. The sequencing sample was made of PBMCs. These receptor sequences come from a man in his fifties or sixties in good health and CMV-seropositive. CDR3s include the opening cysteine and the closing phenylalanine or tryptophan. A D gene is named only where the DNA matches it firmly. Clone size is not always given. Where it is, it says once, few, many or a class for expanded clones.

size	V	J	D	CDR3	DNA
-	TRBV19	TRBJ1-2	TRBD1	CASSWGQGVKGYTF	TGTGCCAGTAGTTGGGGACAGGGAGTGAAGGGCTACACCTTC
-	TRBV7-2	TRBJ2-7	TRBD1	CASSRTGDLPPEQYF	TGTGCCAGCAGCCGGACAGGGGATCTCCCCCCCGAGCAGTACTTC
few	TRBV7-9	TRBJ2-7	-	CASSPSYEQYF	TGTGCCAGCAGCCCATCCTACGAGCAGTACTTC
-	TRBV7-9	TRBJ1-2	-	CASRSTGTLGGYTF	TGTGCCAGCAGGTCCACAGGGACCCTAGGTGGCTACACCTTC
-	TRBV6-5	TRBJ2-3	TRBD2	CASSYDSTSGTDTQYF	TGTGCCAGCAGTTACGATTCGACTAGCGGCACAGATACGCAGTATTTT
few	TRBV10-1	TRBJ1-5	-	CASSDARGNQPQHF	TGCGCCAGCTCTGACGCACGGGGCAATCAGCCCCAGCATTTT
-	TRBV5-4	TRBJ2-7	TRBD1	CASSADRAFSYEQYF	TGTGCCAGCAGTGCGGACAGGGCGTTCTCCTACGAGCAGTACTTC
-	TRBV6-5	TRBJ1-1	-	CASNNGDSTEAFF	TGTGCCAGCAACAATGGAGACAGCACTGAAGCTTTCTTT
-	TRBV6-5	TRBJ1-2	TRBD1	CASSYEGAGVRGYTF	TGTGCCAGCAGTTACGAGGGGGCGGGTGTTAGGGGCTACACCTTC
-	TRBV28	TRBJ1-5	-	CASSLSAGRRPQHF	TGTGCCAGCAGTTTATCTGCGGGCCGGCGGCCCCAGCATTTT
-	TRBV12-5	TRBJ1-5	-	CASGPPPDTGQLARKGQPQHF	TGTGCTAGTGGTCCCCCCCCAGATACAGGTCAATTGGCCCGCAAAGGTCAGCCCCAGCATTTT
few	TRBV4-3	TRBJ1-1	-	CASSQGLGGPEAFF	TGCGCCAGCAGCCAAGGATTGGGAGGCCCTGAAGCTTTCTTT
-	TRBV29-1	TRBJ2-2	TRBD1	CSVSGTGANTGELFF	TGCAGCGTTTCCGGGACAGGGGCGAACACCGGGGAGCTGTTTTTT